This TCR beta chain was sequenced for a study of beta chain features in type 1 diabetes. Isolated RNA was reverse transcribed in full, so expressed TCRB transcripts were sequenced. Sequencing used immunoSEQ multiplex PCR; TCRdb keeps in-frame clones, though not all of them. The data show around 240,000 clones, more than 9% seen once. This clone was counted only a few times. The CDR3 extends over 14 amino acids. V lost 1 base, J lost 8 bases, and 13 bases lay in between. CDR1 and CDR2 from the germline V gene are SGHRS and YFSETQ. V is TRBV5-1 and J is TRBJ2-1; the D gene is possibly TRBD1 (5 bases). Sequences were obtained from naive CD4+ T cells from blood. This receptor was taken from a woman aged 18 to 35 in good health. The CDR3 spells CASSLSAGRHEQFF. The CDR3 DNA sequence: TGCGCCAGCAGCTTGAGTGCAGGGCGACATGAGCAGTTCTTC.